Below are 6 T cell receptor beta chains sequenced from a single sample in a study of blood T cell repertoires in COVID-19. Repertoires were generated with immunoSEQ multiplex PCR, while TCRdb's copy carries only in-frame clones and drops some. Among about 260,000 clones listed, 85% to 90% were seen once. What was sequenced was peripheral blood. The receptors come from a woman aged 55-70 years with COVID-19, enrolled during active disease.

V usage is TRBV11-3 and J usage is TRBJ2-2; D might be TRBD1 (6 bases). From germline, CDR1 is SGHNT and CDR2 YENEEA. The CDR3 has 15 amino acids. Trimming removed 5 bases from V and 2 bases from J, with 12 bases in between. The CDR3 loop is CASSRGTRNTGELFF. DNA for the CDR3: TGTGCCAGCAGCAGAGGGACACGTAACACCGGGGAGCTGTTTTTT. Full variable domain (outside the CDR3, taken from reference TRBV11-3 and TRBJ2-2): EAGVVQSPRYKIIEKKQPVAFWCNPISGHNTLYWYLQNLGQGPELLIRYENEEAVDDSQLPKDRFSAERLKGVDSTLKIQPAELGDSAVYLCASSRGTRNTGELFFGEGSRLTVL.

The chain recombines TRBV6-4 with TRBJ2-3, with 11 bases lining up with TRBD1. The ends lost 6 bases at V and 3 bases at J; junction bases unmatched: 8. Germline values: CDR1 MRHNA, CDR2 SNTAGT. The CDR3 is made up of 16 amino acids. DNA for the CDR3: TGTGCCAGCAGCGTCGGGACAGGGGGGCGGACAGATACGCAGTATTTT. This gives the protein CASSVGTGGRTDTQYF.

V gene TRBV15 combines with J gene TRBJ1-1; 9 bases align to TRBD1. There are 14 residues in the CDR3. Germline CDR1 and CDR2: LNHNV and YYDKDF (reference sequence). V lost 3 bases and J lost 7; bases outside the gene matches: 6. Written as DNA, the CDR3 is TGTGCCACCAGCAGGGGACAGGGATTTCGTGAAGCTTTCTTT. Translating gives CATSRGQGFREAFF.

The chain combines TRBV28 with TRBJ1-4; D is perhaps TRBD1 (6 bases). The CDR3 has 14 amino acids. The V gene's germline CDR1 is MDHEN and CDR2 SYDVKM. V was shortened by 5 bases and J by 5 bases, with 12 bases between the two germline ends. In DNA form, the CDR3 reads TGTGCCAGCAGTCCCGACAGGATAAATGAAAAACTGTTTTTT. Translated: CASSPDRINEKLFF.

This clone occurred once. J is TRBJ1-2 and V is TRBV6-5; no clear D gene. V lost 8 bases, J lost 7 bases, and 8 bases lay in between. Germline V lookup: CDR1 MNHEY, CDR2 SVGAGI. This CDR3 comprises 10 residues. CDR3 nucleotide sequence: TGTGCCAGCGGAGATGGTGGCTACACCTTC. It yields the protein CASGDGGYTF.

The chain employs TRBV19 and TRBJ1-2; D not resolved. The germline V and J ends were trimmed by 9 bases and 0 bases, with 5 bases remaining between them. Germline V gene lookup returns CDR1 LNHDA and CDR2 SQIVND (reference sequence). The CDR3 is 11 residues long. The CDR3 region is CASSANYGYTF. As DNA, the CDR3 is TGTGCCAGCTCAGCTAACTATGGCTACACCTTC.